The clone carrying this TCR beta chain occurred many times. Its antigen is undetermined. This specimen belongs to a study of Graves' ophthalmopathy and Graves' hyperthyroidism. Findings and caveats of the study: Ophthalmopathy progression cases were predicted by the model with 55% to 71% sensitivity and 72.22% specificity.

The CDR3 extends over 12 amino acids. V was cut by 5 bases and J by 5 bases, with 8 bases left in between. From germline, CDR1 is KGHDR and CDR2 SFDVKD. The sequenced template was RNA, covering the TCR beta CDR3 region. First-round RT-PCR employed HTBI primers, with a second-round multiplex PCR after it. TCRdb passed the multiplex PCR reads through MiXCR, listing each CDR3 protein once. The sample carries hundreds of thousands of distinct CDR3 sequences, 22% recorded once. This clonotype originated in a woman aged 18-29 years with stable Graves' hyperthyroidism. Some clones in this sample may be carry-over from other donors' samples. The chain carries TRBV24-1 and TRBJ1-1; possible D gene TRBD1, 5 bases. Sequencing input: peripheral blood. The CDR3 here is CATSAGRTEAFF. The CDR3 coding sequence is TGTGCCACCAGTGCGGGGCGAACTGAAGCTTTCTTT.